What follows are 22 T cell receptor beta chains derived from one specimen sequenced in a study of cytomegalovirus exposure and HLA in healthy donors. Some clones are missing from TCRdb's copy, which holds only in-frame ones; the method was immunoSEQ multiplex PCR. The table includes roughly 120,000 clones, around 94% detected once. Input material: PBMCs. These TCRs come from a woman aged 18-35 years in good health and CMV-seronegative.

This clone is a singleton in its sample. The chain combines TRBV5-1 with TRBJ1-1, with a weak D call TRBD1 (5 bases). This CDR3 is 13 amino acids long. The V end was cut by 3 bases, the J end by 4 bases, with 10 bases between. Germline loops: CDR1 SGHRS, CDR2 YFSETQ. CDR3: CASSSRVTTEAFF. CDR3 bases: TGCGCCAGCAGCTCCAGGGTTACCACTGAAGCTTTCTTT.

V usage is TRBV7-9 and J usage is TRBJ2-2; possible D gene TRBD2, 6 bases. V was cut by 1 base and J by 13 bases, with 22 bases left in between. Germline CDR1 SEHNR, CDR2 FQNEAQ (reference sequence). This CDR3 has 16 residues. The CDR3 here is CASSLDTASHRGGLFF. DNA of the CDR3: TGTGCCAGCAGCTTAGATACGGCTTCGCACCGGGGAGGGCTGTTTTTT.

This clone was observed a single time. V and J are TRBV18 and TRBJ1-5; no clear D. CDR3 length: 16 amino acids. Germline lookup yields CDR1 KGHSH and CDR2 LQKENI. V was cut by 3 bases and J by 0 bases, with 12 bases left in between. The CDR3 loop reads CASSPQSVTSNQPQHF. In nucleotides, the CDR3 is TGTGCCAGCTCACCGCAGTCCGTCACTAGCAATCAGCCCCAGCATTTT.

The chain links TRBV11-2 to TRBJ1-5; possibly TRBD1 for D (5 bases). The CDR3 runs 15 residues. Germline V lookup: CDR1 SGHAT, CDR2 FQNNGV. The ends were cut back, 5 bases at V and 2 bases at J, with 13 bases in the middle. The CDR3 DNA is TGTGCCAGCAGCATAAATACAGGAGGCAATCAGCCCCAGCATTTT. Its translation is CASSINTGGNQPQHF.

CDR3 DNA sequence: TGTGCCAGTAGTATAGATCGAAGACAGGGGGCGGGGGCCTCCTATGGCTACACCTTC. This codes for CASSIDRRQGAGASYGYTF. This chain links TRBV19 with TRBJ1-2; 10 bases agree with TRBD1. Trimming took 0 bases from V and 4 from J; bases not matched to a gene: 14. Looked up from germline, CDR1 is LNHDA and CDR2 is SQIVND (reference sequence). The CDR3 runs 19 residues.

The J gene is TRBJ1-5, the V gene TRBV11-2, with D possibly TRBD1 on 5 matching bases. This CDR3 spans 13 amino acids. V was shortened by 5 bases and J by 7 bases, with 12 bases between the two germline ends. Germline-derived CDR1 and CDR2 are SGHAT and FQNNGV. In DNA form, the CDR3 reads TGTGCCAGCAGCCCCGGGGGGGACCAGCCCCAGCATTTT. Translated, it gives CASSPGGDQPQHF.

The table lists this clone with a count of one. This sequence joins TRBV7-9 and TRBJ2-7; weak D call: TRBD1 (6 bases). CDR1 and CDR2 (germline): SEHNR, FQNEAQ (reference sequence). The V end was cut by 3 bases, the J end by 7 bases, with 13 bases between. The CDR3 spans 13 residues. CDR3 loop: CASSFQRDTEQYF. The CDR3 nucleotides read TGTGCCAGCAGCTTCCAAAGGGACACGGAGCAGTACTTC. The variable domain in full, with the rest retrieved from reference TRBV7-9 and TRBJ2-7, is DTGVSQNPRHKITKRGQNVTFRCDPISEHNRLYWYRQTLGQGPEFLTYFQNEAQLEKSRLLSDRFSAERPKGSFSTLEIQRTEQGDSAMYLCASSFQRDTEQYFGPGTRLTVT.

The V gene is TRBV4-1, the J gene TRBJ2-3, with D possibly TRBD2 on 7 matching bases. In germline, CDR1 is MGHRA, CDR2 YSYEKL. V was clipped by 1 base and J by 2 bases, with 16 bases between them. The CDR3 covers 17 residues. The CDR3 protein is CASSQGGGARYTDTQYF. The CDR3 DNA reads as TGCGCCAGCAGCCAAGGTGGGGGGGCAAGATACACAGATACGCAGTATTTT.

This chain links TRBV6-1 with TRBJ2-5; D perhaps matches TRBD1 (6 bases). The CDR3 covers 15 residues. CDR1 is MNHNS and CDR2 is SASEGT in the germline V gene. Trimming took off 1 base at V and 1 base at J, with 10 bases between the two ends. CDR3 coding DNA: TGTGCCAGCAGTGAAGTCTTGGACAGCCAAGAGACCCAGTACTTC. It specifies CASSEVLDSQETQYF.

The CDR3 spells CASKASGGQETQYF. The CDR3 nucleotides are TGTGCCAGCAAAGCAAGCGGGGGGCAAGAGACCCAGTACTTC. The rearrangement uses TRBV28 and TRBJ2-5; 9 nucleotides agree with TRBD2. CDR3 length: 14 residues. The germline CDR1 and CDR2 sequences are MDHEN and SYDVKM. J lost 2 bases, V lost 7 bases, and 5 bases had no gene match.

The CDR3 is CASSLGDSGNQPQHF. Here the CDR3 DNA reads TGTGCCAGCAGCTTGGGGGACAGCGGGAATCAGCCCCAGCATTTT. This chain joins TRBV5-8 and TRBJ1-5, with TRBD1 identical over 7 bases. CDR1 SGHTS and CDR2 YDEGEE come from the germline V gene. The CDR3 length is 15 residues. The V and J ends lost 0 bases and 4 bases, in that order; junction bases with no gene match: 4.

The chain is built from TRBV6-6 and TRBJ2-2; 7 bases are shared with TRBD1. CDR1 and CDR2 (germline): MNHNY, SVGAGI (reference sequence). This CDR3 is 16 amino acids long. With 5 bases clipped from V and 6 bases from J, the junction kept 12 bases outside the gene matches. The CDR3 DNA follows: TGTGCCAGCAGTAATTTGAGACAGGGTATTCCCGGGGAGCTGTTTTTT. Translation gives CASSNLRQGIPGELFF.

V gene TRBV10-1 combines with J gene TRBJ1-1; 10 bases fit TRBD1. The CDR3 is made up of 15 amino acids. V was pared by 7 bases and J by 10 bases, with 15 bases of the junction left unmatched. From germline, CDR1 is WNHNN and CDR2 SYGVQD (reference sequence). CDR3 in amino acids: CASNGTGVFKRGAFF. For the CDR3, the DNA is TGCGCCAGCAATGGGACAGGGGTGTTTAAACGTGGAGCTTTCTTT.

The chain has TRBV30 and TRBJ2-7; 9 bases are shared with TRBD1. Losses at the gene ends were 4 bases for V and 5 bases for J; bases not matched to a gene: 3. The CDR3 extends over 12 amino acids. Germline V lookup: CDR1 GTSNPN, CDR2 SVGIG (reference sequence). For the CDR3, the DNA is TGTGCCTGGAACAGGGGGCTAAACGAGCAGTACTTC. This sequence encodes CAWNRGLNEQYF.

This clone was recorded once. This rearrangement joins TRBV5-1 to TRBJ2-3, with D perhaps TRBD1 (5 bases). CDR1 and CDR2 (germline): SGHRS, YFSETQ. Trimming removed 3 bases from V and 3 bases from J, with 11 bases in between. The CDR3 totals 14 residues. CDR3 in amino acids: CASSSATETDTQYF. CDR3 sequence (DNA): TGCGCCAGCAGCTCGGCGACAGAGACAGATACGCAGTATTTT.

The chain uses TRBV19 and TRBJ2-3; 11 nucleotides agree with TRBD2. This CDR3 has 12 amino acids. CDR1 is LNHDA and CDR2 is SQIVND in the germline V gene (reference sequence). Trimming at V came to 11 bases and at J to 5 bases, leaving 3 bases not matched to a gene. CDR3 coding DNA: TGTGCCGCCACTAGCGGGGGAGATACGCAGTATTTT. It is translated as CAATSGGDTQYF.

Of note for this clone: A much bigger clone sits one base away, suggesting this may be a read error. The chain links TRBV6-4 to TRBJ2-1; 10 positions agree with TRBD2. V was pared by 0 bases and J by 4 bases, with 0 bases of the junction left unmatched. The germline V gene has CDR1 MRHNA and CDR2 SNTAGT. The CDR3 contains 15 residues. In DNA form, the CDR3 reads TGTGCCAGCAGTGACTCTAGCGGGAGGTACAATGAGCAGTTCTTC. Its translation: CASSDSSGRYNEQFF.

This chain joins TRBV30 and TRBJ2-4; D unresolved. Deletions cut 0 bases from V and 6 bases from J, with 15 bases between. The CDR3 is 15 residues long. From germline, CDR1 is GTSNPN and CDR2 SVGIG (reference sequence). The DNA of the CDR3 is TGTGCCTGGAGTGTAATGGCAGGTCGGATAAACATTCAGTACTTC. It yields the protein CAWSVMAGRINIQYF.

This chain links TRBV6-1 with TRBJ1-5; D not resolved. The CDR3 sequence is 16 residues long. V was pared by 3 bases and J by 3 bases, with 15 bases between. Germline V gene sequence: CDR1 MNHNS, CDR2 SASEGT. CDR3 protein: CASSDSLQRVNQPQHF. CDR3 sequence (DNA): TGTGCCAGCAGTGATTCTCTACAGCGGGTCAATCAGCCCCAGCATTTT.

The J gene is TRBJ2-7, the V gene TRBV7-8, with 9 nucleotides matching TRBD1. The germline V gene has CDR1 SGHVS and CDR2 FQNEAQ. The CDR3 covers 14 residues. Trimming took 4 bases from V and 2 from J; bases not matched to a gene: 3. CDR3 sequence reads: CASSSGTGTYEQYF. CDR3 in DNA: TGTGCCAGCAGCTCCGGGACAGGGACCTACGAGCAGTACTTC.

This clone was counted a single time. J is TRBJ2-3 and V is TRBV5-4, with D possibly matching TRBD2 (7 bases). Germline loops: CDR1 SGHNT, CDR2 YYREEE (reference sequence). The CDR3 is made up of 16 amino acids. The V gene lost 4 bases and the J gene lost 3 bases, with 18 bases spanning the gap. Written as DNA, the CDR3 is TGTGCCAGCAGCGGGGGGGCGGGTAAAGTGACAGATACGCAGTATTTT. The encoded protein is CASSGGAGKVTDTQYF.

This CDR3 reads CARRKREQPQHF. CDR3 nucleotides: TGTGCCAGAAGGAAAAGGGAGCAGCCCCAGCATTTT. This rearrangement joins TRBV5-3 to TRBJ1-5; D gene ambiguous. TRBV5-3 is an open reading frame, and its role is uncertain. The CDR3 is made up of 12 amino acids. Trimming shortened V by 5 bases and J by 7 bases, and 10 bases separated the two germline ends.